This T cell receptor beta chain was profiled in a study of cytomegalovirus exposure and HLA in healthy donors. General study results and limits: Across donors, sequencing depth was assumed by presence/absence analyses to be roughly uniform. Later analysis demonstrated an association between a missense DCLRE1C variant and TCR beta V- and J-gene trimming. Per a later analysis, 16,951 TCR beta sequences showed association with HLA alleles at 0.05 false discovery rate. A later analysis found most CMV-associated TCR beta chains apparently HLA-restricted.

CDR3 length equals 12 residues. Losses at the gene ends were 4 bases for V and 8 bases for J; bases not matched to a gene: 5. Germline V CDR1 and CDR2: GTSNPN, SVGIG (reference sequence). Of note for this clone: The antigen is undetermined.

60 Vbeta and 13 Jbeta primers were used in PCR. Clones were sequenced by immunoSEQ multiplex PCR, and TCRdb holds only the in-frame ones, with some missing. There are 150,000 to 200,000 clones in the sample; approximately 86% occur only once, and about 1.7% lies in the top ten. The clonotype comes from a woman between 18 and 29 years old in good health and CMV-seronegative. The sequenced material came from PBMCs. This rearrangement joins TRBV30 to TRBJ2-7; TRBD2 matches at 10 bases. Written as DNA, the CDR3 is TGTGCCTGGAAGCGGGGGGGTCTCCAGCAGTACTTC. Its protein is CAWKRGGLQQYF.